The 26 T cell receptor beta chains given below trace back to one sample, sequenced in a study of technical replicates of blood from a handful of donors (dated by TCRdb to about 2017). The library came from the immunoSEQ multiplex PCR assay. TCRdb took this table from immuneACCESS and kept in-frame rearrangements with V and J called. Such tables lack part of the clones; where checked against another copy, unresolved V genes explain under half of the gap, and the rest is unexplained. This sample comprises about 94,000 clones, under 97% of them detected only once. The ten biggest clones cover about 0.24% of the sample. Sequenced material: T cells isolated from PBMCs. These receptors all come from a human donor in good health.

The CDR3 sequence: CASSLSLGRRAPSSYNEQFF. CDR3 DNA: TGCGCCAGCAGCTTGTCTCTGGGGCGGAGGGCCCCTAGCTCCTACAATGAGCAGTTCTTC. The chain couples TRBV5-1 to TRBJ2-1; perhaps TRBD2 as D (6 bases). This CDR3 comprises 20 residues. The ends were cut back, 1 base at V and 0 bases at J, with 23 bases in the middle. Germline lookup yields CDR1 SGHRS and CDR2 YFSETQ.

V gene TRBV7-6 combines with J gene TRBJ2-7, with a possible D match to TRBD1 (6 bases). This CDR3 contains 12 residues. Trimming stripped 4 bases from V and 4 bases from J, with 8 bases between. In germline, CDR1 is SGHVS, CDR2 FNYEAQ. The CDR3 DNA is TGTGCCAGCAGCTGGGGGCCTTACGAGCAGTACTTC. The encoded protein is CASSWGPYEQYF.

The V gene is TRBV10-3, the J gene TRBJ2-5; D is ambiguous. There are 12 residues in the CDR3. Trimming pared 4 bases from V and 1 base from J, leaving 4 bases between. Germline V gene data show CDR1 as ENHRY and CDR2 as SYGVKD. This CDR3 is CAISGVQETQYF. The CDR3 DNA reads as TGTGCCATCAGTGGAGTCCAAGAGACCCAGTACTTC.

The chain recombines TRBV28 with TRBJ2-1; 9 nucleotides align to TRBD2. The CDR3 spans 15 residues. V shed 7 bases and J 7 bases; nucleotides not matched to a gene: 11. Per germline, CDR1 MDHEN and CDR2 SYDVKM. The CDR3 sequence is CASISGASGANEQFF. As DNA, the CDR3 is TGTGCCAGCATCTCGGGGGCTAGCGGGGCAAATGAGCAGTTCTTC.

The J gene is TRBJ1-1, the V gene TRBV2, with D unresolved. The CDR3 has 13 residues. Germline CDR1 and CDR2: SNHLY and FYNNEI. V lost 8 bases and J lost 1, with 11 bases in between. CDR3: CASLLEGNTEAFF. The CDR3 nucleotides read TGTGCCAGCCTGCTTGAGGGGAACACTGAAGCTTTCTTT.

V gene TRBV7-8 combines with J gene TRBJ2-7; D might be TRBD2 (6 bases). With 4 bases removed from V and 1 base from J, the gap between germline ends came to 14 bases. This CDR3 region has 15 residues. The germline gives CDR1 SGHVS, CDR2 FQNEAQ. CDR3 DNA sequence: TGTGCCAGCAGCTGGGCCGGGGACTCATCCTACGAGCAGTACTTC. Translating it yields CASSWAGDSSYEQYF.

This chain joins TRBV6-6 and TRBJ2-2, with TRBD2 identical over 7 bases. Germline loops: CDR1 MNHNY, CDR2 SVGAGI (reference sequence). Trimming at V came to 2 bases and at J to 6 bases, leaving 3 bases not matched to a gene. CDR3 length: 14 residues. CDR3 in DNA: TGTGCCAGCAGTTACCGGGAGGTAGCCGGGGAGCTGTTTTTT. Translated: CASSYREVAGELFF.

V gene TRBV13 combines with J gene TRBJ1-1; 9 bases align to TRBD1. V gave up 5 bases and J gave up 4 bases; unmatched junction bases: 8. Germline V gene data show CDR1 as PRHDT and CDR2 as FYEKMQ (reference sequence). The CDR3 covers 15 residues. CDR3 sequence: CASSRTYRGLTEAFF. The CDR3 nucleotides are TGTGCCAGCAGCCGAACGTACAGGGGGCTCACTGAAGCTTTCTTT.

Turning to this clone: Other DNA sequences within the sample encode an identical CDR3. The chain carries TRBV30 and TRBJ2-5; D is undetermined. The germline gives CDR1 GTSNPN, CDR2 SVGIG (reference sequence). Trimming stripped 5 bases from V and 0 bases from J, with 7 bases between. The CDR3 spans 12 residues. The DNA for the CDR3 is TGTGCCTGGTCCGCTAACCAAGAGACCCAGTACTTC. The encoded protein is CAWSANQETQYF.

The chain couples TRBV28 to TRBJ2-7, with 13 bases lining up with TRBD2. CDR1 and CDR2 (germline): MDHEN, SYDVKM. The CDR3 is made up of 15 amino acids. V shed 7 bases, J shed 9 bases, and the junction held 12 bases outside the gene matches. The DNA for the CDR3 is TGTGCCAGCACCTTAGGACTAGCGGGAGTCCCGGGGCAGTACTTC. This codes for CASTLGLAGVPGQYF.

The chain couples TRBV25-1 to TRBJ1-5; 9 bases align to TRBD1. Looked up from germline, CDR1 is MGHDK and CDR2 is SYGVNS. This CDR3 is built from 13 residues. Trimming took 3 bases from V and 7 from J; bases not matched to a gene: 1. In DNA, the CDR3 is TGTGCCAGCAGTGACACAGGGGGCCAGCCCCAGCATTTT. Residues: CASSDTGGQPQHF.

The chain links TRBV15 to TRBJ2-5; D perhaps matches TRBD1 (6 bases). V was cut by 0 bases and J by 7 bases, with 18 bases left in between. There are 16 residues in the CDR3. CDR1 and CDR2 from the germline V gene are LNHNV and YYDKDF (reference sequence). The CDR3 DNA follows: TGTGCCACCAGCAGAGATGGGGACATCCAAGGCGGGACCCAGTACTTC. Its translation is CATSRDGDIQGGTQYF.

The V gene is TRBV5-1, the J gene TRBJ2-6; 8 bases line up with TRBD1. Germline CDR1 SGHRS, CDR2 YFSETQ. The CDR3 totals 19 residues. Trimming at V came to 4 bases and at J to 0 bases, leaving 12 bases not matched to a gene. The CDR3 DNA reads TGCGCCAGCAGCCCCCTGGGACAGGCGCTGGTCTCTGGGGCCAACGTCCTGACTTTC. Its protein is CASSPLGQALVSGANVLTF.

This clone was seen more than once but under ten times. V is TRBV27 and J is TRBJ2-2; TRBD2 matches at 8 bases. Per germline, CDR1 MNHEY and CDR2 SMNVEV (reference sequence). This CDR3 comprises 18 residues. V was clipped by 4 bases and J by 1 base; unmatched bases: 11. CDR3 sequence (DNA): TGTGCCAGCAGTTGGGTAGCCGGGGGGGCCGGGAACACCGGGGAGCTGTTTTTT. Encoded protein: CASSWVAGGAGNTGELFF.

V usage is TRBV6-4 and J usage is TRBJ2-1; a possible D gene is TRBD1 (6 bases). Germline V gene data show CDR1 as MRHNA and CDR2 as SNTAGT. The CDR3 loop spans 13 amino acids. With 4 bases removed from V and 8 bases from J, the gap between germline ends came to 12 bases. The CDR3 region has the DNA TGTGCCAGCAGTGGGGAACAGGGTCATGAGCAGTTCTTC. This codes for CASSGEQGHEQFF.

This chain uses TRBV7-6 with TRBJ1-6; D is undetermined. V lost 4 bases to trimming and J lost 5 bases, with 6 bases between them. CDR1 SGHVS and CDR2 FNYEAQ come from the germline V gene. The CDR3 has 13 residues. The CDR3 bases are TGTGCCAGCAGCTCCTCAGATAATTCACCCCTCCACTTT. It specifies CASSSSDNSPLHF.

The chain combines TRBV7-9 with TRBJ2-7, with no clear D. Trimming took off 5 bases at V and 2 bases at J, with 16 bases between the two ends. Germline CDR1 reads SEHNR; CDR2 reads FQNEAQ (reference sequence). The CDR3 length is 15 residues. The CDR3, as DNA: TGTGCCAGCAGCCCCGACATCCTGAACCCCTACGAGCAGTACTTC. It codes for CASSPDILNPYEQYF.

The chain links TRBV6-5 to TRBJ1-2; possibly TRBD1 for D (5 bases). The CDR3 sequence is 13 residues long. V was clipped by 3 bases and J by 4 bases, with 9 bases between them. Germline-derived CDR1 and CDR2 are MNHEY and SVGAGI. CDR3 in amino acids: CASSYWGSYGYTF. Written as DNA, the CDR3 is TGTGCCAGCAGTTATTGGGGCAGCTATGGCTACACCTTC.

The chain carries TRBV7-2 and TRBJ2-7; a weak D match, TRBD2 (6 bases). Looked up from germline, CDR1 is SGHTA and CDR2 is FQGNSA. With 1 base removed from V and 3 bases from J, the gap between germline ends came to 13 bases. There are 15 residues in the CDR3. As DNA, the CDR3 is TGTGCCAGCAGCTTAGACGCCGGAGGGTACTACGAGCAGTACTTC. Translating it yields CASSLDAGGYYEQYF.

V and J are TRBV5-1 and TRBJ1-3; 9 nucleotides match TRBD1. J lost 2 bases, V lost 0 bases, and 6 bases had no gene match. Germline values: CDR1 SGHRS, CDR2 YFSETQ. The CDR3 length is 17 residues. CDR3 sequence: CASSLGGQGITGNTIYF. CDR3 nucleotides: TGCGCCAGCAGCTTGGGAGGACAGGGGATTACTGGAAACACCATATATTTT. Full variable domain (missing parts from reference TRBV5-1 and TRBJ1-3): KAGVTQTPRYLIKTRGQQVTLSCSPISGHRSVSWYQQTPGQGLQFLFEYFSETQRNKGNFPGRFSGRQFSNSRSEMNVSTLELGDSALYLCASSLGGQGITGNTIYFGEGSWLTVV.

The chain combines TRBV5-1 with TRBJ1-5; 7 bases are shared with TRBD1. Germline-derived CDR1 and CDR2 are SGHRS and YFSETQ. The junction had 8 bases not matched to a gene; V was cut back by 7 bases and J by 4 bases. The CDR3 loop spans 14 amino acids. Written as DNA, the CDR3 is TGCGCCAGCCCGTGGGACAGCCCTAATCAGCCCCAGCATTTT. Amino acid sequence: CASPWDSPNQPQHF.

The rearrangement joins TRBV6-1 to TRBJ2-3; 7 bases align to TRBD2. J lost 5 bases, V lost 2 bases, and 10 bases had no gene match. CDR1 is MNHNS, CDR2 SASEGT, per germline. This CDR3 contains 16 residues. The CDR3 reads CASSETWGGVVDTQYF. The CDR3 coding sequence is TGTGCCAGCAGTGAAACGTGGGGGGGGGTCGTAGATACGCAGTATTTT.

This rearrangement joins TRBV10-3 to TRBJ2-1, with D tentatively TRBD2 (6 bases). The germline CDR1 and CDR2 sequences are ENHRY and SYGVKD. The ends were cut back, 10 bases at V and 12 bases at J, with 16 bases in the middle. The CDR3 contains 11 residues. CDR3 region: CATKNGEVQFF. In DNA form, the CDR3 reads TGTGCCACCAAGAACGGGGAGGTGCAGTTCTTC.

This clone was found once. The chain combines TRBV27 with TRBJ1-2; the match to TRBD1 covers 8 bases. Germline V gives CDR1 MNHEY, CDR2 SMNVEV (reference sequence). The CDR3 sequence is 17 residues long. Trimming cost V 4 bases and J 8 bases; bases outside gene matches: 18. This CDR3 reads CASSSHPDREKEGGYTF. CDR3 nucleotide sequence: TGTGCCAGCAGTTCCCACCCGGACAGGGAGAAAGAGGGGGGCTACACCTTC.

This clone has just one count. The V and J genes are TRBV14 and TRBJ2-1, with 14 bases identical to TRBD2. Trimming took 2 bases from V and 6 from J; bases not matched to a gene: 6. The CDR3 covers 17 residues. Germline values: CDR1 SGHDN, CDR2 FVKESK. The CDR3 nucleotides read TGTGCCAGCAGCCAACCGGGACTAGCGGGAGTAGGCAATGAGCAGTTCTTC. This sequence encodes CASSQPGLAGVGNEQFF.

This clone was counted between two and nine times. This sequence joins TRBV7-2 and TRBJ1-4; D is unclear. Germline assignment: CDR1 SGHTA and CDR2 FQGNSA. V was trimmed by 2 bases and J by 7 bases, leaving 8 bases between them. The CDR3 has 13 amino acids. DNA of the CDR3: TGTGCCAGCAGCTTATTGCTAGGTGAAAAACTGTTTTTT. Its translation: CASSLLLGEKLFF.